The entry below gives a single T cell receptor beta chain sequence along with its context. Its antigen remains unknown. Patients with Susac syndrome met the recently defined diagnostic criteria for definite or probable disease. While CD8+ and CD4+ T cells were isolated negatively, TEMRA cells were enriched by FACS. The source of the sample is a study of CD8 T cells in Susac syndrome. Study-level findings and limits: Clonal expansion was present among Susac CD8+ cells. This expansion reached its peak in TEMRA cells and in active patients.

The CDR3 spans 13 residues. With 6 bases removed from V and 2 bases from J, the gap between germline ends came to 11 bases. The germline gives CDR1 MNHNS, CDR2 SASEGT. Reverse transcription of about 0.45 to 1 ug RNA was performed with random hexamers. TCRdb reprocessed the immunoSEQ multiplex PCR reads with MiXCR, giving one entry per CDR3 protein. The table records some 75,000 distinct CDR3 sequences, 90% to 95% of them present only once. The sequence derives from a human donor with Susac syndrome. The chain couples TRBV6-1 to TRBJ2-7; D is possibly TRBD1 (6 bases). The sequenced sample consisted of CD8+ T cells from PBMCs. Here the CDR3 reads CASRNRVAYEQYF. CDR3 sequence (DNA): TGTGCCAGCAGGAACAGGGTTGCCTACGAGCAGTACTTC.